The rows below give T cell receptor beta chains drawn from one sample of a study of glioma-infiltrating T cells after dendritic cell vaccination. TCRdb's table, derived via immunoSEQ multiplex PCR, lists solely in-frame clones and lacks some. The data show about 65,000 clones, around nine tenths seen once. This specimen consisted of blood, obtained after dendritic cell vaccination. The receptors stem from a human donor with glioblastoma. CDR3s include the opening cysteine and the closing phenylalanine or tryptophan. A D gene is named only where the DNA matches it firmly. Only part of the rows carry a size: once, few, many, or a class if the clone is expanded.

j_call | v_call | clone_size | d_call | cdr3_aa | cdr3_nt
TRBJ1-2 | TRBV2 | . | TRBD1 | CASSEAQGQGYGYTF | TGTGCCAGCAGTGAAGCACAGGGACAGGGCTATGGCTACACCTTC
TRBJ2-5 | TRBV11-2 | . | TRBD2 | CASSFRRGGGLQKTQYF | TGTGCCAGCAGCTTTAGACGGGGCGGGGGGCTCCAGAAGACCCAGTACTTC
TRBJ1-1 | TRBV6-6 | . | . | CASDTGFGSEAFF | TGTGCCAGCGATACAGGATTTGGGTCTGAAGCTTTCTTT
TRBJ2-7 | TRBV12-5 | . | TRBD2 | CASGLVRGLAGAYEQYF | TGTGCTAGTGGTTTGGTACGGGGGCTAGCGGGAGCCTACGAGCAGTACTTC
TRBJ2-5 | TRBV7-9 | . | . | CASSLEQGSAETQYF | TGTGCCAGCAGCTTAGAGCAGGGGTCAGCAGAGACCCAGTACTTC
TRBJ1-1 | TRBV30 | once | TRBD1 | CARKRTGANTEAFF | TGTGCCCGGAAACGTACAGGGGCGAACACTGAAGCTTTCTTT
TRBJ2-2 | TRBV4-1 | . | TRBD2 | CASSQDRSGGAQHTGELFF | TGCGCCAGCAGCCAAGATAGGAGCGGGGGGGCCCAGCACACCGGGGAGCTGTTTTTT
TRBJ2-5 | TRBV6-6 | . | . | CASSRGEGGGETQYF | TGTGCCAGCAGCCGCGGGGAAGGGGGAGGGGAGACCCAGTACTTC
TRBJ2-7 | TRBV5-6 | . | . | CASSTNNEQYF | TGTGCCAGCAGCACTAACAACGAGCAGTACTTC
TRBJ2-3 | TRBV19 | . | . | CASSMFPSDTQYF | TGTGCCAGTAGTATGTTCCCTTCAGATACGCAGTATTTT
TRBJ1-1 | TRBV2 | . | TRBD1 | CAGTLLTGFTEAFF | TGTGCCGGAACACTCCTGACAGGGTTCACTGAAGCTTTCTTT
TRBJ2-3 | TRBV9 | . | . | CASSVDAGAPTDTQYF | TGTGCCAGCAGCGTAGATGCGGGGGCCCCCACAGATACGCAGTATTTT
TRBJ1-5 | TRBV7-9 | . | TRBD1 | CASSTGTGNQPQHF | TGTGCCAGCAGCACCGGGACAGGGAATCAGCCCCAGCATTTT
TRBJ1-1 | TRBV19 | . | TRBD1 | CASSGRQGMNTEAFF | TGTGCCAGTAGCGGAAGACAGGGGATGAACACTGAAGCTTTCTTT
TRBJ2-1 | TRBV7-3 | . | TRBD2 | CASSNPGTINYNEQFF | TGTGCCAGCAGCAACCCCGGGACTATAAACTACAATGAGCAGTTCTTC
TRBJ1-2 | TRBV6-6 | . | . | CASSYSMWGSVGYTF | TGTGCCAGCAGTTACTCGATGTGGGGCAGCGTGGGCTACACCTTC
TRBJ1-2 | TRBV2 | . | TRBD1 | CASSRRGTGGNGYTF | TGTGCCAGCAGCCGGCGGGGGACAGGGGGAAATGGCTACACCTTC
TRBJ2-2 | TRBV7-9 | . | TRBD1 | CASSTPPGTGNENTGELFF | TGTGCCAGCAGCACCCCCCCCGGGACAGGCAACGAGAACACCGGGGAGCTGTTTTTT
TRBJ2-7 | TRBV5-1 | few | TRBD1 | CASSFITGDEQYF | TGCGCCAGCAGCTTTATCACAGGGGACGAGCAGTACTTC
TRBJ1-2 | TRBV19 | . | TRBD1 | CASLTTGTGNYGYTF | TGTGCCAGTCTCACCACTGGGACAGGGAACTATGGCTACACCTTC
TRBJ1-3 | TRBV7-9 | . | . | CASSLGASSGNTIYF | TGTGCCAGCAGCTTAGGGGCCAGCTCTGGAAACACCATATATTTT
TRBJ2-7 | TRBV29-1 | . | . | CSGRLGGYEQYF | TGCAGCGGGCGTCTGGGGGGCTACGAGCAGTACTTC
TRBJ2-1 | TRBV19 | . | . | CASTTGARQVYVEQFF | TGTGCCAGTACCACAGGAGCCCGACAGGTTTACGTTGAGCAGTTCTTC
TRBJ1-1 | TRBV7-3 | . | . | CASSPTAMNTEAFF | TGTGCCAGCAGCCCGACAGCCATGAACACTGAAGCTTTCTTT
TRBJ2-2 | TRBV27 | . | TRBD2 | CASTRGGPGTGELFF | TGTGCCAGCACCCGGGGGGGGCCGGGAACCGGGGAGCTGTTTTTT
TRBJ2-7 | TRBV30 | . | TRBD2 | CAWSPAGAFYEQYF | TGTGCCTGGAGTCCAGCGGGGGCCTTCTACGAGCAGTACTTC
TRBJ1-5 | TRBV7-2 | once | TRBD1 | CASSARIFPGTGGYQPQHF | TGTGCCAGCAGCGCCCGTATCTTTCCCGGGACAGGGGGCTATCAGCCCCAGCATTTT
TRBJ2-5 | TRBV7-2 | once | TRBD2 | CASSWKTSGRGETQYF | TGTGCCAGCAGCTGGAAGACTAGCGGGCGGGGAGAGACCCAGTACTTC
TRBJ2-2 | TRBV25-1 | . | TRBD2 | CASSEWGTSGSNTGELFF | TGTGCCAGCAGTGAATGGGGGACTAGCGGTTCGAACACCGGGGAGCTGTTTTTT
TRBJ1-5 | TRBV19 | . | TRBD1 | CASSPGQGRQPQHF | TGTGCCAGTAGTCCCGGACAGGGTCGCCAGCCCCAGCATTTT
TRBJ1-4 | TRBV19 | . | . | CASSIAAGPLFF | TGTGCCAGTAGTATAGCCGCGGGGCCACTGTTTTTT
TRBJ2-3 | TRBV25-1 | once | . | CASSDGGRGTKGDTQYF | TGTGCCAGCAGTGATGGGGGGCGGGGGACCAAGGGAGATACGCAGTATTTT
TRBJ2-1 | TRBV13 | . | TRBD1 | CASSPPGQGYNEQFF | TGTGCCAGCAGCCCCCCGGGACAGGGTTACAATGAGCAGTTCTTC
TRBJ1-3 | TRBV5-6 | . | . | CASSLATGFTAGNTIYF | TGTGCCAGCAGCTTGGCGACAGGTTTTACCGCTGGAAACACCATATATTTT
TRBJ2-7 | TRBV4-1 | . | TRBD2 | CASSQILAGEDRQYF | TGCGCCAGCAGCCAGATACTAGCGGGAGAAGATAGGCAGTACTTC
TRBJ2-3 | TRBV19 | . | . | CASSIEGGGTDTQYF | TGTGCCAGTAGTATAGAAGGGGGGGGCACAGATACGCAGTATTTT
TRBJ2-7 | TRBV6-5 | . | TRBD1 | CASSPTGVYEQYF | TGTGCCAGCAGTCCGACAGGGGTCTACGAGCAGTACTTC
TRBJ1-5 | TRBV6-1 | . | . | CASRTGIGNQPQHF | TGTGCCAGCAGAACAGGGATAGGCAATCAGCCCCAGCATTTT
TRBJ1-5 | TRBV19 | . | TRBD1 | CASSLRGTGVNQPQHF | TGTGCCAGTAGTCTACGGGGGACAGGGGTCAATCAGCCCCAGCATTTT
TRBJ2-3 | TRBV11-1 | . | . | CASSVWTISVPDTQYF | TGTGCCAGCAGCGTATGGACTATCTCGGTCCCAGATACGCAGTATTTT
TRBJ2-3 | TRBV19 | once | TRBD1 | CASSIGTGRTDTQYF | TGTGCCAGTAGTATTGGGACAGGGCGCACAGATACGCAGTATTTT